This T cell receptor (beta chain) is from a study of memory CD4+ T cells and cytomegalovirus serostatus. Looking at the study overall: Donors were healthy Belgian adults, several CMV seropositive and 20 to 25 seronegative.

Details on this clone: Its antigen remains unidentified.

The CDR3 loop spans 16 amino acids. Looked up from germline, CDR1 is SGHRS and CDR2 is YFSETQ. Trimming stripped 0 bases from V and 1 base from J, with 13 bases between. Points from the study as a whole: Each of 60 to 80 CMV-associated TCRbeta sequences occurred in one to five individuals.

Assay: immunoSEQ multiplex PCR; the TCRdb copy retains only in-frame clones and omits some. The sample lists some 67,000 clones; about three quarters were seen once. Single viable CD3+CD4+CD8-CD45RO+ cells were sorted as the memory CD4+ T cells. The rearrangement links TRBV5-1 to TRBJ2-5; tentatively, D is TRBD1 or TRBD2 (6 bases each). Material for sequencing was memory CD4+ T cells from blood. The source is an adult in good health and CMV-seropositive. CDR3 DNA: TGCGCCAGCAGCTTGGCGACAAGGGGGGCCCAAGAGACCCAGTACTTC. Its translation: CASSLATRGAQETQYF.